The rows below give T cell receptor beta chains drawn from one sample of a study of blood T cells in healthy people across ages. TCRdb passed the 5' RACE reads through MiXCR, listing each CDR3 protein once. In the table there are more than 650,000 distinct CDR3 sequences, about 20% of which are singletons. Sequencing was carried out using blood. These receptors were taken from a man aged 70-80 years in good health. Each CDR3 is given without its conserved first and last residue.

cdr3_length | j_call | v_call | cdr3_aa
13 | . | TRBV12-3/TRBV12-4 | ASSSRQPGSYEQY
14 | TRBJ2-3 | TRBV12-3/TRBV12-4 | ASSLDSGDDTDTQY
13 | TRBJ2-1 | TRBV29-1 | STQPRSLSYNEQF
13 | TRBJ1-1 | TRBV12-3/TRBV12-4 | ASSLGGAGHAEAF
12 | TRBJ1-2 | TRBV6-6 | ASSTGQELNGYT
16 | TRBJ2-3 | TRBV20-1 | SAFKRPGGLSSTDTQY
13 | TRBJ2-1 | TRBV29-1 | SVLGQGQGTREQF
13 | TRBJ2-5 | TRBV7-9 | ASSPASKLQETQY
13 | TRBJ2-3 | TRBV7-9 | ASSLAEDSTDTQY
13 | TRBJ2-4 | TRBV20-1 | SPSDAGLAKNIQY
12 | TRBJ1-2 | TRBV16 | ASSPPWQGYGYT
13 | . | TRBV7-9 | ASSSTSTGEFEQY
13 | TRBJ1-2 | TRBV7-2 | ASSLVRDRAYGYT
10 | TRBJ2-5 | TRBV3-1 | ASSHGAGPKY
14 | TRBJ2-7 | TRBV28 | ASSSYGSSSSYEQY
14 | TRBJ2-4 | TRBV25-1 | ASSDRGLATKNIQY